The 24 T cell receptor beta chains listed next were all sequenced from one sample in a study of T cells in Graves' hyperthyroidism and ophthalmopathy. RNA transcripts were the template for amplifying TCR beta CDR3 regions. The primer set for the first-round RT-PCR of the TCR CDR3 was HTBI. Each CDR3 protein is one row after TCRdb ran MiXCR on the multiplex PCR reads. The sample contains about 290,000 distinct CDR3 sequences, 12% to 15% of which appear only once. Input material: blood. These TCRs come from a woman aged 35 to 49 with Graves' hyperthyroidism.

This clonotype was detected a few times. CDR3 coding DNA: TGCAGTGCCAACAGGGACGGGCGGCGAGAGAGGGGCTACACCTTC. It specifies CSANRDGRRERGYTF. This chain links TRBV20-1 with TRBJ1-2; perhaps TRBD1 as D (6 bases). Germline V gives CDR1 DFQATT, CDR2 SNEGSKA (reference sequence). Trimming removed 6 bases at V and 8 bases at J, with 25 bases between. CDR3 length: 15 amino acids.

This clonotype was picked up many times. The chain recombines TRBV10-3 with TRBJ1-2; weak D call: TRBD1 (6 bases). The germline gives CDR1 ENHRY, CDR2 SYGVKD. This CDR3 contains 15 residues. V dropped 4 bases and J dropped 3 bases, with 15 bases sitting between them. The CDR3 DNA is TGTGCCATCAGTGCCAAGTCTGGACAGCACTATGGCTACACCTTC. As protein: CAISAKSGQHYGYTF.

The gene calls are TRBV2 and TRBJ1-4; the D gene is possibly TRBD1 (5 bases). With 1 base removed from V and 5 bases from J, the gap between germline ends came to 20 bases. There are 18 residues in the CDR3. The germline CDR1 and CDR2 sequences are SNHLY and FYNNEI. Here the CDR3 reads CASSEGKTIPGPNEKLFF. CDR3 coding DNA: TGTGCCAGCAGTGAAGGCAAGACTATTCCGGGGCCAAATGAAAAACTGTTTTTT.

Worth noting for this clonotype: The germline gene is not matched at one end of the junction; a read error may be the cause. This chain connects TRBV3-1 to TRBJ2-5; 13 nucleotides match TRBD2. Per germline, CDR1 LGHDT and CDR2 YNNKEL (reference sequence). The CDR3 contains 18 residues. DNA of the CDR3: TGTGCCAGCAGCCAAGATCCCGGACTAGCGGGAGCCCAAGAGACCCGGTACTTC. This sequence encodes CASSQDPGLAGAQETRYF.

This clonotype was seen at least ten times. CDR3 DNA: TGTGCCAGCAGCGTAGGGCCCGGGGTTGGAAACACCATATATTTT. The encoded protein is CASSVGPGVGNTIYF. The chain has TRBV9 and TRBJ1-3; D unclear. Germline CDR1 SGDLS, CDR2 YYNGEE. V was cut by 0 bases and J by 3 bases, with 10 bases left in between. The CDR3 is made up of 15 amino acids.

Remarks on this clonotype: Being one base from a much bigger clone, this may be a read error. V usage is TRBV29-1 and J usage is TRBJ1-1; the D is unclear. CDR1 is SQVTM, CDR2 ANQGSEA, per germline. Trimming pared 4 bases from V and 3 bases from J, leaving 3 bases between. The CDR3 totals 10 residues. The CDR3 loop is CSVGDTEAFF. DNA of the CDR3: TGCAGCGTTGGGGACACTGAAGCTTTCTTT.

In its sample, this clonotype was seen many times. The chain carries TRBV12-3 or TRBV12-4 and TRBJ2-7; maybe TRBD1 (7 bases). Trimming took off 6 bases at V and 6 bases at J, with 18 bases between the two ends. CDR3 length: 14 amino acids. This CDR3 reads CASRETGTFSEQYF. CDR3 coding DNA: TGTGCCAGCAGGGAGACAGGGACTTTCAGCGAGCAGTACTTC.

This sequence joins TRBV2 and TRBJ1-2; 9 bases match TRBD1. Germline V gene lookup returns CDR1 SNHLY and CDR2 FYNNEI. V lost 4 bases to trimming and J lost 0 bases; unmatched junction nucleotides: 3. The CDR3 contains 15 residues. The CDR3 bases are TGTGCCAGCAGTGGACAGGGGGACGCTAACTATGGCTACACCTTC. Encoded protein: CASSGQGDANYGYTF.

This clonotype was recorded many times. This chain uses TRBV6-1 with TRBJ1-1, with D possibly being TRBD1 (6 bases). The CDR3 sequence is 17 residues long. With 5 bases removed from V and 1 base from J, the gap between germline ends came to 20 bases. In germline, CDR1 is MNHNS, CDR2 SASEGT. The CDR3 spells CASSYGSGGGGNTEAFF. In DNA form, the CDR3 reads TGTGCCAGCAGTTACGGTTCCGGGGGCGGCGGGAACACTGAAGCTTTCTTT.

This clonotype appeared many times. The V and J genes are TRBV5-1 and TRBJ2-7; TRBD1 agrees at 9 bases. Losses at the gene ends were 0 bases for V and 6 bases for J; bases not matched to a gene: 7. There are 15 residues in the CDR3. Germline V gene data show CDR1 as SGHRS and CDR2 as YFSETQ. Here the CDR3 reads CASSLDPGQGSEQYF. CDR3 DNA: TGCGCCAGCAGCTTGGATCCGGGACAGGGTAGCGAGCAGTACTTC.

In this sample, this clonotype turned up many times. This sequence joins TRBV29-1 and TRBJ1-3; 7 bases line up with TRBD1. Trimming cost V 4 bases and J 1 base; bases outside gene matches: 13. The germline CDR1 and CDR2 sequences are SQVTM and ANQGSEA. The CDR3 is 17 residues long. The CDR3 DNA reads as TGCAGCGTTGTGGGGTCCGCCGGGGACAGATCTGGAAACACCATATATTTT. Residues: CSVVGSAGDRSGNTIYF.

This clonotype was seen a few times. The V gene is TRBV24-1, the J gene TRBJ2-3; TRBD2 is a possible D gene (6 bases). V lost 0 bases and J 8 bases, leaving 11 bases between the germline ends. The CDR3 sequence is 14 residues long. Germline CDR1 KGHDR, CDR2 SFDVKD. DNA of the CDR3: TGTGCCACCAGTGATTTGAGAGCGGGTACTACGCAGTATTTT. It yields the protein CATSDLRAGTTQYF.

At least ten counts were recorded for this clonotype. V gene TRBV6-2 or TRBV6-3 combines with J gene TRBJ2-5, with 7 bases matching TRBD2. J lost 5 bases, V lost 2 bases, and 8 bases had no gene match. This CDR3 contains 15 residues. The germline V gene has CDR1 MNHEY and CDR2 SVGEGT. CDR3 amino acids: CASSYLGLVGETQYF. In DNA form, the CDR3 reads TGTGCCAGCAGTTACCTAGGACTAGTCGGTGAGACCCAGTACTTC.

In this sample, this clonotype turned up a few times. This chain uses TRBV25-1 with TRBJ2-1; 12 bases are shared with TRBD2. The CDR3 consists of 15 residues. Germline V gene data show CDR1 as MGHDK and CDR2 as SYGVNS. The trim removed 7 bases at V and 2 bases at J, leaving 3 bases unmatched. In nucleotides, the CDR3 is TGTGCCAGCACCGGACTAGCGGGAACCTACAATGAGCAGTTCTTC. Translating it yields CASTGLAGTYNEQFF. The full variable domain, in which reference TRBV25-1 and TRBJ2-1 provide the parts outside the CDR3, is EADIYQTPRYLVIGTGKKITLECSQTMGHDKMYWYQQDPGMELHLIHYSYGVNSTEKGDLSSESTVSRIRTEHFPLTLESARPSHTSQYLCASTGLAGTYNEQFFGPGTRLTVL.

This clonotype came up many times. The chain has TRBV3-1 and TRBJ2-5; D ambiguous. The CDR3 loop spans 13 amino acids. Germline CDR1 reads LGHDT; CDR2 reads YNNKEL (reference sequence). Trimming shortened V by 1 base and J by 5 bases, and 8 bases separated the two germline ends. CDR3 in DNA: TGTGCCAGCAGCCAAGGTGTCAGGGAGACCCAGTACTTC. Its translation: CASSQGVRETQYF.

This clonotype was seen a few times. The genes are TRBV10-3 and TRBJ2-1; 10 positions agree with TRBD1. The CDR3 spans 13 residues. With V trimmed by 8 bases and J by 8 bases, 6 bases remained unmatched. Germline V gives CDR1 ENHRY, CDR2 SYGVKD. The CDR3 coding sequence is TGTGCCATCTCCGGGACAGGGGAGGATGAGCAGTTCTTC. Protein: CAISGTGEDEQFF.

This clonotype was found many times. The J gene is TRBJ2-1, the V gene TRBV7-9, with D possibly being TRBD2 (5 bases). V was trimmed by 5 bases and J by 8 bases, leaving 28 bases between them. Germline V CDR1 and CDR2: SEHNR, FQNEAQ (reference sequence). The length of the CDR3 is 18 residues. Written as DNA, the CDR3 is TGTGCCAGCAGCGACCGAGGGCCTAGGGATGCGGCTAGGGATGAGCAGTTCTTC. It translates to CASSDRGPRDAARDEQFF.

This clonotype was counted at least ten times. Written as DNA, the CDR3 is TGTGCCAGCAGTTCCCCCCGACAGGGCCAACACGAGCAGTACTTC. This gives the protein CASSSPRQGQHEQYF. The V gene is TRBV6-1, the J gene TRBJ2-7; 7 bases align to TRBD1. The CDR3 sequence is 15 residues long. Germline assignment: CDR1 MNHNS and CDR2 SASEGT. Germline trimming cut 5 bases from V and 5 bases from J; bases unmatched to any gene: 12.

This clonotype was seen ten or more times. The chain joins TRBV29-1 to TRBJ2-1; D unresolved. CDR3 length: 12 amino acids. Germline V gene sequence: CDR1 SQVTM, CDR2 ANQGSEA. V lost 4 bases, J lost 4 bases, and 8 bases lay in between. CDR3 DNA: TGCAGCGTTGCCGGCGGTTACAATGAGCAGTTCTTC. It encodes CSVAGGYNEQFF.

This clonotype was found many times. This chain connects TRBV12-3 or TRBV12-4 to TRBJ2-3; TRBD2 aligns across 13 bases. The CDR3 runs 16 residues. V was pared by 3 bases and J by 5 bases, with 5 bases of the junction left unmatched. The CDR3 bases are TGTGCCAGCAGTTTCGGACTAGCGGGAGCCGGAGATACGCAGTATTTT. This encodes CASSFGLAGAGDTQYF.

This clonotype was detected many times. This chain connects TRBV12-3 or TRBV12-4 to TRBJ2-1, with 10 bases identical to TRBD2. The CDR3 extends over 15 amino acids. The ends lost 5 bases at V and 5 bases at J; junction bases unmatched: 6. The chain's CDR3 is CASSTETSGDNEQFF. The CDR3 DNA sequence: TGTGCCAGCAGTACGGAAACTAGCGGGGACAATGAGCAGTTCTTC.

This sequence joins TRBV9 and TRBJ2-7, with TRBD1 matching over 8 bases. CDR1 is SGDLS and CDR2 is YYNGEE in the germline V gene. V shed 4 bases, J shed 5 bases, and the junction held 8 bases outside the gene matches. The CDR3 runs to 14 residues. CDR3 loop: CASSPRTGKDEQYF. The CDR3 nucleotides read TGTGCCAGCAGCCCGAGGACAGGGAAGGACGAGCAGTACTTC.

As regards this clonotype: This may stem from a read error, because a much larger clone lies one nucleotide away. The rearrangement links TRBV4-2 to TRBJ2-1; D possibly corresponds to TRBD2 (6 bases). Germline CDR1 is LGHNA and CDR2 is YNFKEQ. CDR3 length equals 16 residues. CDR3 sequence (DNA): TGTGTCAGCAGCCAAGACGCGGGGACGGGACTTCATGAGCAGTTCTTC. As protein: CVSSQDAGTGLHEQFF.

This clonotype was seen a few times. CDR3 DNA: TGTGCCAGCAGCCTACAGGGGCGGACCGGGGAGCTGTTTTTT. Amino acids: CASSLQGRTGELFF. The chain uses TRBV7-9 and TRBJ2-2; TRBD1 matches at 7 bases. Germline V gene data show CDR1 as SEHNR and CDR2 as FQNEAQ (reference sequence). The CDR3 spans 14 residues. Trimming took 5 bases from V and 5 from J; bases not matched to a gene: 5.